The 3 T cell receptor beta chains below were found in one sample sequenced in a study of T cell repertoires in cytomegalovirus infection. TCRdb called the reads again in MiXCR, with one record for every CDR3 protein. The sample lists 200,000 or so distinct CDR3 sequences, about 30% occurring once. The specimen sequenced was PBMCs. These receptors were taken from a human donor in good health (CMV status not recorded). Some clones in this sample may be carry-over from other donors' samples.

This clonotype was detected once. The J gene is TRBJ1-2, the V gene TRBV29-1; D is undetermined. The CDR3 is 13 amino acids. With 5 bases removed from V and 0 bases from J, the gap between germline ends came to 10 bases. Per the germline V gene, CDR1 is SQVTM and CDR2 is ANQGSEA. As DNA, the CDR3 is TGCAGCGTTCCAAGGAATTCTAACTATGGCTACACCTTC. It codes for CSVPRNSNYGYTF.

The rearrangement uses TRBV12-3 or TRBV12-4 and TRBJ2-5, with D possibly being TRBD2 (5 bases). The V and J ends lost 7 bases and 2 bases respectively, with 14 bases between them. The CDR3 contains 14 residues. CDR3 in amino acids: CASTRGNGQETQYF. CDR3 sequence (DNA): TGTGCCAGCACCAGAGGGAACGGGCAAGAGACCCAGTACTTC.

Here the CDR3 DNA reads TGCAGTGCTAACGGACGGATAGCTAGCACAGATACGCAGTATTTT. Translating gives CSANGRIASTDTQYF. The chain has TRBV20-1 and TRBJ2-3; D is undetermined. The V gene lost 4 bases and the J gene lost 0 bases, with 14 bases spanning the gap. CDR3 length: 15 residues. The germline V gene encodes CDR1 DFQATT and CDR2 SNEGSKA (reference sequence).